This T cell receptor beta chain was captured in a study of T-cell memory formation after mild COVID-19. This CDR3 region has 15 residues. Losses at the gene ends were 3 bases for V and 2 bases for J; bases not matched to a gene: 4. In germline, CDR1 is SGHTA, CDR2 FQGTGA. This clonotype was seen only a few times. Each CDR3 protein gets one entry after TCRdb re-called the 5' RACE reads with MiXCR. The sample consists of 270,000 or so distinct CDR3 sequences, 16% of them appearing once. This TCR was sampled from a man aged 18 to 35 who had mild COVID-19 (a few samples of this study predate the infection). Cell type and time point are not known. The chain links TRBV7-3 to TRBJ2-1; 7 positions match TRBD1. The sample comprised PBMCs or a T cell subset sorted from them (not recorded which). As DNA, the CDR3 is TGTGCCAGCAGCTTCGACAGGGCAACCTACAATGAGCAGTTCTTC. Protein product: CASSFDRATYNEQFF. Using reference TRBV7-3 and TRBJ2-1 for the parts outside the CDR3, the full variable domain is GAGVSQTPSNKVTEKGKYVELRCDPISGHTALYWYRQSLGQGPEFLIYFQGTGAADDSGLPNDRFFAVRPEGSVSTLKIQRTERGDSAVYLCASSFDRATYNEQFFGPGTRLTVL.